This T cell receptor beta chain was obtained from a study of T cells in localized non-small cell lung cancer. The V gene lost 3 bases and the J gene lost 2 bases, with 8 bases spanning the gap. This CDR3 is built from 13 residues. Germline assignment: CDR1 MNHNS and CDR2 SASEGT. Whole-study findings and limits: The highest T cell clonality was in uninvolved adjacent lung, above tumor.

Worth noting for this clone: Antigen: not known.

Method: immunoSEQ multiplex PCR; TCRdb's copy keeps in-frame clones and lacks some. The sample includes about 59,000 clones, just over 90% of them seen just once. The chain couples TRBV6-1 to TRBJ2-7; D is ambiguous. This clonotype was obtained from a man aged 35-69 years with stage I lung adenocarcinoma. The source material was peripheral blood, sampled before any cancer treatment. The CDR3 bases are TGTGCCAGCAGTGAGGTCGGTCCCTACGAGCAGTACTTC. It is translated as CASSEVGPYEQYF.